This T cell receptor beta chain was sequenced during a study of T-cell reconstitution after alpha-beta-depleted transplantation in children. Trimming took 0 bases from V and 7 from J, leaving 12 bases between them. CDR1 is DFQATT, CDR2 SNEGSKA, per germline (reference sequence). This CDR3 contains 14 residues. Preparation of the TCRbeta library involved a method that used unique molecular identifiers. TCRdb recomputed calls from the PCR reads with MiXCR, one row per CDR3 protein. The repertoire holds approximately 640,000 distinct CDR3 sequences, roughly 15% seen once, with 0.9% to 1.2% in the top ten.

This chain joins TRBV20-1 and TRBJ2-2; the D call may be TRBD1 or TRBD2 (6 bases each). The TCR originated in a human donor who donated a stem cell graft to a child with acute myeloid leukemia. This material consisted of PBMCs from the stem cell graft donor, taken from the stem cell graft. The CDR3 loop is CSARDSGGSGELFF. The CDR3 DNA follows: TGCAGTGCTAGAGACTCCGGGGGCAGCGGGGAGCTGTTTTTT.